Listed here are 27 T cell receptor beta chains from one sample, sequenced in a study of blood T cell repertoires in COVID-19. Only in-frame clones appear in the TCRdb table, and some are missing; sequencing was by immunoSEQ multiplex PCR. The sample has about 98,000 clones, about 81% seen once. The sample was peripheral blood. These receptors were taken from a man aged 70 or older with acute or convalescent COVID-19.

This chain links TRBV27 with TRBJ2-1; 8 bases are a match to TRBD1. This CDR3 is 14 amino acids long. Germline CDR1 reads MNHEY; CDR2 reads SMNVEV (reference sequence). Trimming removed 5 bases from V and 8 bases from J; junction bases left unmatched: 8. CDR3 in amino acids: CASSIAGQGHEQFF. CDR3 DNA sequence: TGTGCCAGCAGTATCGCTGGACAGGGCCATGAGCAGTTCTTC.

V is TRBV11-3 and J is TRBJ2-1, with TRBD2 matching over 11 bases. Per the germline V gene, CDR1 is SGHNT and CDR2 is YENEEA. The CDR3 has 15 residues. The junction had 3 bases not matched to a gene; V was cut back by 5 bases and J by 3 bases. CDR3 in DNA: TGTGCCAGCAGCGCCGGGACTAGCGGCTACAATGAGCAGTTCTTC. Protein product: CASSAGTSGYNEQFF.

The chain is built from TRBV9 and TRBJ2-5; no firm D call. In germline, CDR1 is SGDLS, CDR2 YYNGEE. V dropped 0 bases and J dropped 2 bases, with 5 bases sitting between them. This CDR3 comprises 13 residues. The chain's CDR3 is CASSVATQETQYF. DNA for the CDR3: TGTGCCAGCAGCGTAGCTACTCAAGAGACCCAGTACTTC.

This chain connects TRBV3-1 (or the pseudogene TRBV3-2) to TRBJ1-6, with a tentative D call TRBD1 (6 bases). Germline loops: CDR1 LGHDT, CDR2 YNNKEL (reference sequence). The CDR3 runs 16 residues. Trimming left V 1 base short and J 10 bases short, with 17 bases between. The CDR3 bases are TGTGCCAGCAGCCAAGGGCCGACAGGCGCACGGTCACCCCTCCACTTT. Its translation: CASSQGPTGARSPLHF.

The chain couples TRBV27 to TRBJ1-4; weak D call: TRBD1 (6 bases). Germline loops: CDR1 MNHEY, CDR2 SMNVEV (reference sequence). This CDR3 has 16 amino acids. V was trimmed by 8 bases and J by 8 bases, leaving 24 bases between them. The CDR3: CASFPKITGLREKLFF. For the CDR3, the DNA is TGTGCCAGCTTCCCGAAAATTACAGGGTTAAGAGAAAAACTGTTTTTT. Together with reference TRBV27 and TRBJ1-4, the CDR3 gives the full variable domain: EAQVTQNPRYLITVTGKKLTVTCSQNMNHEYMSWYRQDPGLGLRQIYYSMNVEVTDKGDVPEGYKVSRKEKRNFPLILESPSPNQTSLYFCASFPKITGLREKLFFGSGTQLSVL.

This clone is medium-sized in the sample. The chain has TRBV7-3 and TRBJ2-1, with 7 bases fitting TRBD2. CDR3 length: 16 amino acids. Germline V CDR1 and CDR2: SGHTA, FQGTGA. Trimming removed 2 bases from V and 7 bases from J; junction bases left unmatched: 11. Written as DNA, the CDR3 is TGTGCCAGCAGCTTAGTGGCTAGCGGAGGCGTGAATGAGCAGTTCTTC. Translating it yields CASSLVASGGVNEQFF. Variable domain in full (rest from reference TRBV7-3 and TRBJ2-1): GAGVSQTPSNKVTEKGKYVELRCDPISGHTALYWYRQSLGQGPEFLIYFQGTGAADDSGLPNDRFFAVRPEGSVSTLKIQRTERGDSAVYLCASSLVASGGVNEQFFGPGTRLTVL.

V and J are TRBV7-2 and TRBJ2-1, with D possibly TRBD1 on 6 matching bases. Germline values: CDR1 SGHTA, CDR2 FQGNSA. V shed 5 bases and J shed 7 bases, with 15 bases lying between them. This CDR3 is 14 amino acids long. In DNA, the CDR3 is TGTGCCAGCAGCGGACTTTGGGGGCTGAATGAGCAGTTCTTC. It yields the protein CASSGLWGLNEQFF.

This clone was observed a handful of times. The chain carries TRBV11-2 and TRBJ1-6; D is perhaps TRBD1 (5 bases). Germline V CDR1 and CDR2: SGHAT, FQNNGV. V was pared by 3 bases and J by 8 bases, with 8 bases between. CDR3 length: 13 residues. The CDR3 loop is CASSFRVDSPLHF. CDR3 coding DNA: TGTGCCAGCAGCTTCAGGGTTGATTCACCCCTCCACTTT. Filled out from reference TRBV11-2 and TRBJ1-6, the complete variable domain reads EAGVAQSPRYKIIEKRQSVAFWCNPISGHATLYWYQQILGQGPKLLIQFQNNGVVDDSQLPKDRFSAERLKGVDSTLKIQPAKLEDSAVYLCASSFRVDSPLHFGNGTRLTVT.

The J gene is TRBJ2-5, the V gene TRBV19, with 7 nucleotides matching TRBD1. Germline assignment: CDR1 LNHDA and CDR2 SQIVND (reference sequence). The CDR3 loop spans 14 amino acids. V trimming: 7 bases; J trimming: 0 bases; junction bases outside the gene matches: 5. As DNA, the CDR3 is TGTGCCAGTAATAAAGGGACAGACCAAGAGACCCAGTACTTC. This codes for CASNKGTDQETQYF.

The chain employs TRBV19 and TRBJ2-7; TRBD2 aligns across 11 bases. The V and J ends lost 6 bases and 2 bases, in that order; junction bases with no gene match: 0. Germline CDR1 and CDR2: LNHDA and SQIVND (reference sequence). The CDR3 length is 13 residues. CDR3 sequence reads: CASRTSGTYEQYF. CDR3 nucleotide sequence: TGTGCCAGTAGGACTAGCGGGACCTACGAGCAGTACTTC.

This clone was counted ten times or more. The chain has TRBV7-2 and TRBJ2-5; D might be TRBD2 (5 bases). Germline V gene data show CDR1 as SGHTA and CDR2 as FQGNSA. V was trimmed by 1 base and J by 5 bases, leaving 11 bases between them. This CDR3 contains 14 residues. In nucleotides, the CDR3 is TGTGCCAGCAGCTTAGTGGGAGCCGCTGAGACCCAGTACTTC. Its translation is CASSLVGAAETQYF.

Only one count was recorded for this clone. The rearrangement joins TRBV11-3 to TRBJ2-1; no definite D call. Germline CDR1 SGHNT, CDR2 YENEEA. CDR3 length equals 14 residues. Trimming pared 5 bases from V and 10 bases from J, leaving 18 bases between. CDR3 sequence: CASSQKWARIEQFF. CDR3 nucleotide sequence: TGTGCCAGCAGCCAGAAGTGGGCAAGAATAGAGCAGTTCTTC. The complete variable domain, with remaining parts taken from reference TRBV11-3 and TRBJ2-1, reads EAGVVQSPRYKIIEKKQPVAFWCNPISGHNTLYWYLQNLGQGPELLIRYENEEAVDDSQLPKDRFSAERLKGVDSTLKIQPAELGDSAVYLCASSQKWARIEQFFGPGTRLTVL.

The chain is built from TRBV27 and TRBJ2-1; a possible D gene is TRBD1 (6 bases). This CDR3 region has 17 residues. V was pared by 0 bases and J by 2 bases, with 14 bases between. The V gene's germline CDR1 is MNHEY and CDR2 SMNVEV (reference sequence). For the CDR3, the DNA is TGTGCCAGCAGTTTATCGTGGCAGGGGTTCCCCTACAATGAGCAGTTCTTC. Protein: CASSLSWQGFPYNEQFF.

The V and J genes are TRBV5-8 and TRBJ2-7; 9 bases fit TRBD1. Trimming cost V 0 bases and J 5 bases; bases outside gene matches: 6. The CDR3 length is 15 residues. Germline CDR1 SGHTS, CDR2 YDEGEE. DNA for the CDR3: TGTGCCAGCAGCTTGGGGGGCGGGACAGGGCACGAGCAGTACTTC. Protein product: CASSLGGGTGHEQYF.

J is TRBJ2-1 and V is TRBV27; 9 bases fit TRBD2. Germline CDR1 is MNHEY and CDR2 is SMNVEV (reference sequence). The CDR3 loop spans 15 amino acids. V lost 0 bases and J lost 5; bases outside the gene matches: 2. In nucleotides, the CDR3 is TGTGCCAGCAGTTTATCTCTAGCGGGAAACAATGAGCAGTTCTTC. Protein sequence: CASSLSLAGNNEQFF.

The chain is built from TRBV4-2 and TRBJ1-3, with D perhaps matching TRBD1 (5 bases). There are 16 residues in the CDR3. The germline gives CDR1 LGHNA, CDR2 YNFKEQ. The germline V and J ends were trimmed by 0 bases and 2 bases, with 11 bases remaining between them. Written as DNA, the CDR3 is TGTGCCAGCAGCCAAGAAAGTGGCAGGGCTGGAAACACCATATATTTT. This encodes CASSQESGRAGNTIYF.

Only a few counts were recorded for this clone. CDR3 DNA sequence: TGTGCCAACTCCTCGGGACTAGCGGGAGGGGTCACCGGGGAGCTGTTTTTT. This gives the protein CANSSGLAGGVTGELFF. The rearrangement joins TRBV28 to TRBJ2-2, with 16 bases that match TRBD2. J lost 4 bases, V lost 10 bases, and 9 bases had no gene match. CDR3 length: 17 residues. Germline-derived CDR1 and CDR2 are MDHEN and SYDVKM.

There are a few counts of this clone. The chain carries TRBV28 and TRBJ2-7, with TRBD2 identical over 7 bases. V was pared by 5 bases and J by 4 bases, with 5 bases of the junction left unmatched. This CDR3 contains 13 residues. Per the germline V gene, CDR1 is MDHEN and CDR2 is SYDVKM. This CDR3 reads CASSPGRNYEQYF. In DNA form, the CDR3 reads TGTGCCAGCAGTCCCGGGAGGAATTACGAGCAGTACTTC.

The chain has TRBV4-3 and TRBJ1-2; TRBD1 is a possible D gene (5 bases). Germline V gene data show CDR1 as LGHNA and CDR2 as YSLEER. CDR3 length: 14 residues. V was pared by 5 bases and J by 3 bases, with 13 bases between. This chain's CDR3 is CASSTTTGDYGYTF. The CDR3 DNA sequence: TGCGCCAGCAGCACAACCACAGGAGACTATGGCTACACCTTC.

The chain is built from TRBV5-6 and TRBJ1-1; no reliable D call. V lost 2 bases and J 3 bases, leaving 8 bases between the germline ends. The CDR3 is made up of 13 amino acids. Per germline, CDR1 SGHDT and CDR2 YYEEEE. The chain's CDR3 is CASSFSGDTEAFF. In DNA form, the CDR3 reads TGTGCCAGCAGCTTTAGCGGGGACACTGAAGCTTTCTTT.

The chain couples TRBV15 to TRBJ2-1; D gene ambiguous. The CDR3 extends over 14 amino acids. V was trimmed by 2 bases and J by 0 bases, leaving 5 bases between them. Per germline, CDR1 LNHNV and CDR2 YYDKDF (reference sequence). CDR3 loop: CATSRSSSYNEQFF. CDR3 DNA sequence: TGTGCCACCAGCAGATCTAGCTCCTACAATGAGCAGTTCTTC.

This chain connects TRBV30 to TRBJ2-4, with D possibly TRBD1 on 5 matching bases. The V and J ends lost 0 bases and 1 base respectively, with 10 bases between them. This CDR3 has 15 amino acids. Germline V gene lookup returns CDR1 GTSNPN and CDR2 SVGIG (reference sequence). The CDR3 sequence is CAWSVGPGAKNIQYF. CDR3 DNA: TGTGCCTGGAGTGTGGGCCCAGGGGCCAAAAACATTCAGTACTTC.

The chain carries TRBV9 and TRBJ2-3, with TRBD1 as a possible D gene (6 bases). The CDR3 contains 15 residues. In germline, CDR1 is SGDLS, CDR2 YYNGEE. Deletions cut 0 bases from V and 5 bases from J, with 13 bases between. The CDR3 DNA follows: TGTGCCAGCAGCGTAGATGGGGGCCGGCAAGATACGCAGTATTTT. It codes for CASSVDGGRQDTQYF.

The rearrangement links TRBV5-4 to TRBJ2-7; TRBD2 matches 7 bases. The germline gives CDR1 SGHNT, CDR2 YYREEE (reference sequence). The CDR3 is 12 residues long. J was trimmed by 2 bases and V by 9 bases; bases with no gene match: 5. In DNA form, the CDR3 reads TGTGCCACGAGCGGGAATACCTACGAGCAGTACTTC. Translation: CATSGNTYEQYF.

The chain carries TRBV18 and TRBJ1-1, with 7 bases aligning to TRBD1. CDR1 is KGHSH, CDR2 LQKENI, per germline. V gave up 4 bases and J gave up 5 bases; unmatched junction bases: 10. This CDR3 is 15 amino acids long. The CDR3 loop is CASSLGTASETEAFF. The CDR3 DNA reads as TGTGCCAGCTCACTCGGGACAGCCTCGGAGACTGAAGCTTTCTTT.

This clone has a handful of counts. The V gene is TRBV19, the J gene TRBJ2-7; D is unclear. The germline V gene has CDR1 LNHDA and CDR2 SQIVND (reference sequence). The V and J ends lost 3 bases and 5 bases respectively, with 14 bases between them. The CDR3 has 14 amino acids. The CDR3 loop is CASSMSRVRDEQYF. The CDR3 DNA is TGTGCCAGTAGTATGTCTCGAGTTCGGGACGAGCAGTACTTC.

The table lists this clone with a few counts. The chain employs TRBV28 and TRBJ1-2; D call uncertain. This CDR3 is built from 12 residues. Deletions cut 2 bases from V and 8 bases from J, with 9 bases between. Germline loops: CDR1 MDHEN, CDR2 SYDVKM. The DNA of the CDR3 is TGTGCCAGCAGTTTACAGGTCAGCGGCTACACCTTC. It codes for CASSLQVSGYTF.